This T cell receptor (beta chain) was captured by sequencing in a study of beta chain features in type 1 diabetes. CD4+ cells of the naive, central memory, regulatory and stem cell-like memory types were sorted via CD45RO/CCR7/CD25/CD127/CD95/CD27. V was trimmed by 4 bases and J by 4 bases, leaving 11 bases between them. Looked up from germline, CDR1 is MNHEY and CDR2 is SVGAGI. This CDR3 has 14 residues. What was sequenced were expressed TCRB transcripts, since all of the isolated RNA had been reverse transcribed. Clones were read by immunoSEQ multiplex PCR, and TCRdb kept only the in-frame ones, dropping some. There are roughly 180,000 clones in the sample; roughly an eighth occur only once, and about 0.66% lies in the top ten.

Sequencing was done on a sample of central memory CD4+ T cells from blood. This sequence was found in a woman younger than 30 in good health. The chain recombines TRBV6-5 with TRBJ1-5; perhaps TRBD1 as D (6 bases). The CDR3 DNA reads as TGTGCCAGCAGTTTAGGGGGGGGGAATCAGCCCCAGCATTTT. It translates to CASSLGGGNQPQHF.